Below are 19 T cell receptor beta chains sequenced from a single sample in a study of blood T cell repertoires in COVID-19. Only in-frame clones appear in the TCRdb table, and some are missing; sequencing was by immunoSEQ multiplex PCR. The sample lists under 250,000 clones; approximately 80% were seen once. The sample was PBMCs or T cells enriched from blood (not recorded which). The origin of the receptors is a woman aged 55-70 years who had recovered from COVID-19.

The chain recombines TRBV2 with TRBJ1-2; 7 bases match TRBD1. CDR1 and CDR2 from the germline V gene are SNHLY and FYNNEI. The CDR3 contains 15 residues. V was pared by 4 bases and J by 0 bases, with 5 bases of the junction left unmatched. The CDR3 DNA follows: TGTGCCAGCAGTGTCACAGGGGTGTCTAACTATGGCTACACCTTC. Its translation: CASSVTGVSNYGYTF.

The chain has TRBV28 and TRBJ2-4; 8 positions match TRBD2. V trimming: 5 bases; J trimming: 0 bases; junction bases outside the gene matches: 6. Germline V gene sequence: CDR1 MDHEN, CDR2 SYDVKM. The CDR3 is 16 residues long. The CDR3: CASSLLAGLAKNIQYF. The DNA for the CDR3 is TGTGCCAGCAGTCTTTTAGCGGGATTAGCCAAAAACATTCAGTACTTC.

The V and J genes are TRBV19 and TRBJ2-3; 14 nucleotides line up with TRBD2. CDR1 and CDR2 (germline): LNHDA, SQIVND (reference sequence). The junction had 10 bases not matched to a gene; V was cut back by 5 bases and J by 0 bases. This CDR3 contains 19 residues. CDR3 nucleotides: TGTGCCAGTAGTCCAAATGGACTAGCGGGGGGAACTAGCACAGATACGCAGTATTTT. Its translation: CASSPNGLAGGTSTDTQYF.

This chain links TRBV6-5 with TRBJ1-6, with 7 bases matching TRBD1. CDR3 length: 14 amino acids. CDR1 MNHEY and CDR2 SVGAGI come from the germline V gene. CDR3 nucleotide sequence: TGTGAGCCGGTGGGGTACAGGGGTGATTCACCCCTCCACTTT. This codes for CEPVGYRGDSPLHF.

The chain has TRBV6-6 and TRBJ2-2; TRBD2 aligns across 10 bases. Germline assignment: CDR1 MNHNY and CDR2 SVGAGI (reference sequence). This CDR3 is 16 amino acids long. Losses at the gene ends were 7 bases for V and 4 bases for J; bases not matched to a gene: 9. CDR3 coding DNA: TGTGCCAGCACCAAACAGGCTAGCGGGGGCACCGGGGAGCTGTTTTTT. Encoded protein: CASTKQASGGTGELFF.

This clone was recorded only once. The rearrangement links TRBV19 to TRBJ1-2; D is possibly TRBD1 (5 bases). The ends were cut back, 7 bases at V and 4 bases at J, with 22 bases in the middle. Germline lookup yields CDR1 LNHDA and CDR2 SQIVND (reference sequence). This CDR3 spans 16 amino acids. The CDR3 DNA reads as TGTGCCAGTACCTCCGGGGGTGTTGGCCCCTCCTATGGCTACACCTTC. Its translation: CASTSGGVGPSYGYTF.

In its sample, this clone was seen once. The CDR3 nucleotides are TGTGCCAGCAGCGACGGCGACAGCCGCTACTTGGGAAACACCATATATTTT. Protein product: CASSDGDSRYLGNTIYF. The chain combines TRBV7-8 with TRBJ1-3, with D possibly matching TRBD1 (5 bases). Trimming removed 5 bases at V and 4 bases at J, with 21 bases between. The germline V gene has CDR1 SGHVS and CDR2 FQNEAQ. CDR3 size: 17 residues.

This chain connects TRBV5-1 to TRBJ2-3; maybe TRBD2 (6 bases). This CDR3 spans 14 amino acids. Trimming shortened V by 3 bases and J by 6 bases, and 14 bases separated the two germline ends. Germline lookup yields CDR1 SGHRS and CDR2 YFSETQ. This CDR3 reads CASSSVAVGDTQYF. In nucleotides, the CDR3 is TGCGCCAGCAGCTCTGTAGCGGTGGGGGATACGCAGTATTTT.

The rearrangement links TRBV27 to TRBJ1-2, with 7 bases that match TRBD1. Germline CDR1 MNHEY, CDR2 SMNVEV (reference sequence). The CDR3 has 13 amino acids. With 4 bases clipped from V and 7 bases from J, the junction kept 6 bases outside the gene matches. In DNA, the CDR3 is TGTGCCAGCAGTTGGGACAGACGGAGTGGCTACACCTTC. Protein: CASSWDRRSGYTF.

This clone was picked up one time. This sequence joins TRBV11-2 and TRBJ2-5, with TRBD1 matching 7 bases. Germline lookup yields CDR1 SGHAT and CDR2 FQNNGV. J gave up 5 bases and V 3 bases, and 3 bases lay outside the gene matches. The CDR3 has 13 residues. The CDR3 DNA reads TGTGCCAGCAGCTTGAGGGGGCCCGAGACCCAGTACTTC. Its protein product is CASSLRGPETQYF.

This clone was detected ten times or more. The rearrangement joins TRBV19 to TRBJ1-1, with D maybe TRBD1 (6 bases). V gave up 7 bases and J gave up 1 base, with 22 bases separating them. Germline V gene data show CDR1 as LNHDA and CDR2 as SQIVND (reference sequence). The CDR3 has 17 residues. The CDR3, as DNA: TGTGCCAGTACCTCAGAGACGGCAGGGGCATGGAACACTGAAGCTTTCTTT. The encoded protein is CASTSETAGAWNTEAFF.

The chain carries TRBV6-4 and TRBJ2-2; TRBD2 aligns across 7 bases. V trimming: 4 bases; J trimming: 2 bases; junction bases outside the gene matches: 4. CDR1 is MRHNA, CDR2 SNTAGT, per germline. The CDR3 sequence is 15 residues long. For the CDR3, the DNA is TGTGCCAGCAGTGCGATAGCGGGTAACACCGGGGAGCTGTTTTTT. This sequence encodes CASSAIAGNTGELFF.

The gene calls are TRBV2 and TRBJ1-6; D is possibly TRBD1 (6 bases). CDR3 length: 15 amino acids. Trimming left V 1 base short and J 13 bases short, with 17 bases between. The germline V gene has CDR1 SNHLY and CDR2 FYNNEI. The CDR3 region has the DNA TGTGCCAGCAGTGAAGAGGGGATGACAGGTTCCCCCCTCCACTTT. Protein: CASSEEGMTGSPLHF.

This clone was recorded once. The V and J genes are TRBV6-1 and TRBJ2-1; 7 nucleotides match TRBD2. Germline trimming cut 0 bases from V and 0 bases from J; bases unmatched to any gene: 8. This CDR3 is 18 amino acids long. The germline gives CDR1 MNHNS, CDR2 SASEGT. The CDR3, as DNA: TGTGCCAGCAGTGAAGCGCGGGCTAGCGGTAGCTCCTACAATGAGCAGTTCTTC. Residues: CASSEARASGSSYNEQFF.

V usage is TRBV2 and J usage is TRBJ2-1; D perhaps matches TRBD1 (5 bases). Deletions cut 2 bases from V and 8 bases from J, with 16 bases between. The length of the CDR3 is 15 residues. Germline V gives CDR1 SNHLY, CDR2 FYNNEI. CDR3: CASSESRVSFYEQFF. CDR3 DNA sequence: TGTGCCAGCAGTGAAAGCAGGGTATCTTTCTATGAGCAGTTCTTC.

The V and J genes are TRBV7-9 and TRBJ1-2; D is possibly TRBD1 (5 bases). Trimming took off 4 bases at V and 7 bases at J, with 16 bases between the two ends. Germline V gene sequence: CDR1 SEHNR, CDR2 FQNEAQ (reference sequence). CDR3 length equals 14 residues. Here the CDR3 DNA reads TGTGCCAGCAGCTCTTATTCGGGGGGGTTTGGCTACACCTTC. This sequence encodes CASSSYSGGFGYTF.

This clone turned up a few times. In DNA, the CDR3 is TGTGCCACCAGCAATACCGGGACAGGGAGGTCAGATACGCAGTATTTT. This gives the protein CATSNTGTGRSDTQYF. The chain couples TRBV15 to TRBJ2-3; the match to TRBD1 covers 9 bases. The CDR3 sequence is 16 residues long. Germline V gives CDR1 LNHNV, CDR2 YYDKDF (reference sequence). The ends lost 4 bases at V and 4 bases at J; junction bases unmatched: 9.

The chain has TRBV5-1 and TRBJ2-5, with TRBD1 matching over 7 bases. V dropped 1 base and J dropped 2; count of bases not matched to a gene: 5. Per the germline V gene, CDR1 is SGHRS and CDR2 is YFSETQ. This CDR3 spans 15 amino acids. In DNA, the CDR3 is TGCGCCAGCAGCTTGTGGGGACAGCCTCAAGAGACCCAGTACTTC. Translated, it gives CASSLWGQPQETQYF.

The V gene is TRBV5-1, the J gene TRBJ2-7; 9 bases line up with TRBD1. Germline assignment: CDR1 SGHRS and CDR2 YFSETQ. The CDR3 sequence is 13 residues long. V trimming: 5 bases; J trimming: 5 bases; junction bases outside the gene matches: 5. CDR3 nucleotides: TGCGCCAGCAGATCGGACAGGGGTAACGAGCAGTACTTC. It codes for CASRSDRGNEQYF.